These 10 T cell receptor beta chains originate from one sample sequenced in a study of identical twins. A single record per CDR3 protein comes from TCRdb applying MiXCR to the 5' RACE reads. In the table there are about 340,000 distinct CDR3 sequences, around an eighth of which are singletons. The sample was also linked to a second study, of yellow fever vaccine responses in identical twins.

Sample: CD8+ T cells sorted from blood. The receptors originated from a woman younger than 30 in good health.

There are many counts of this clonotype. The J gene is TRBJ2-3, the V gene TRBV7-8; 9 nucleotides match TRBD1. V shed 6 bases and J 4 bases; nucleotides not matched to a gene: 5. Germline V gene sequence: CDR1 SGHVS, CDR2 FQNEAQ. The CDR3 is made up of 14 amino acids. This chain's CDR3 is CASRDRGFADTQYF. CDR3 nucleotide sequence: TGTGCCAGCAGGGACAGGGGTTTCGCAGATACGCAGTATTTT.

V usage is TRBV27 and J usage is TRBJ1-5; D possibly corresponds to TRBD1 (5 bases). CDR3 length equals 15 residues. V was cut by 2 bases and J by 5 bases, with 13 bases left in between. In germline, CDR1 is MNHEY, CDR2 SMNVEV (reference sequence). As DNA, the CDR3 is TGTGCCAGCAGTTTAAGGCAGGGCGTTTATCAGCCCCAGCATTTT. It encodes CASSLRQGVYQPQHF.

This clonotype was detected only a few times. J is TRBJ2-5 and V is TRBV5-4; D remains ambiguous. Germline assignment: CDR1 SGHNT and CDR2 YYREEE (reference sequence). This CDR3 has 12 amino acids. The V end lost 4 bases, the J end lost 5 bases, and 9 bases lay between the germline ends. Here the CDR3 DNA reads TGTGCCAGCAGCCAGAAAGGGGAGACCCAGTACTTC. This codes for CASSQKGETQYF.

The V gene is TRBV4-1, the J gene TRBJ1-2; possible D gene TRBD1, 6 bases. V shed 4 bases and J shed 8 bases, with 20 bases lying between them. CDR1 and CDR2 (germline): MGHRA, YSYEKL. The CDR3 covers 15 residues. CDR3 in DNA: TGCGCCAGCAGCCTAAAGGGGGGCAATAGATTCGGCTACACCTTC. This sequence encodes CASSLKGGNRFGYTF.

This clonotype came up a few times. CDR3 bases: TGTGCCAGCAGTGAACCCCGGGACAGTTATCCAAGCTCCTACAATGAGCAGTTCTTC. Translating it yields CASSEPRDSYPSSYNEQFF. This chain links TRBV25-1 with TRBJ2-1; TRBD1 agrees at 7 bases. The CDR3 runs to 19 residues. The ends lost 2 bases at V and 0 bases at J; junction bases unmatched: 13. In germline, CDR1 is MGHDK, CDR2 SYGVNS.

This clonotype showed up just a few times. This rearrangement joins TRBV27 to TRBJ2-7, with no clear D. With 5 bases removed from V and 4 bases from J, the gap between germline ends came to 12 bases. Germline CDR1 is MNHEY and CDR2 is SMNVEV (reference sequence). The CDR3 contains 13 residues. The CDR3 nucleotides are TGTGCCAGCAGTACGAAAACACGATACGAGCAGTACTTC. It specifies CASSTKTRYEQYF.

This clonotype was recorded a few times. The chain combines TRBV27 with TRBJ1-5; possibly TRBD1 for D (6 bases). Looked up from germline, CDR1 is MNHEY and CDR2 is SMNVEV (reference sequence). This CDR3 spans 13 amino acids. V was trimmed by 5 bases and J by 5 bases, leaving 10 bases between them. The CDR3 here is CASSRQGYQPQHF. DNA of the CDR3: TGTGCCAGCAGTCGTCAGGGGTATCAGCCCCAGCATTTT.

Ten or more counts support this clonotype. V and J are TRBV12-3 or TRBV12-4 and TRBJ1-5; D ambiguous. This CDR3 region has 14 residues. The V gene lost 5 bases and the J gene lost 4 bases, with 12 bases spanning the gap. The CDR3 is CASSPMGGNQPQHF. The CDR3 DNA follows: TGTGCCAGCAGTCCCATGGGCGGAAATCAGCCCCAGCATTTT.

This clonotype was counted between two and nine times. The CDR3 DNA reads TGTGCCAGCAGCCAAGATGGCTGGGGCCCCGGGGAGCTGTTTTTT. It codes for CASSQDGWGPGELFF. The genes are TRBV14 and TRBJ2-2, with D possibly being TRBD1 (5 bases). The V gene's germline CDR1 is SGHDN and CDR2 FVKESK. This CDR3 spans 15 amino acids. V was clipped by 0 bases and J by 6 bases, with 11 bases between them.

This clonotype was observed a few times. The CDR3 spells CASSQGEISNQPQHF. For the CDR3, the DNA is TGCGCCAGCAGCCAAGGGGAGATTAGCAATCAGCCCCAGCATTTT. This rearrangement joins TRBV4-1 to TRBJ1-5; D ambiguous. Per the germline V gene, CDR1 is MGHRA and CDR2 is YSYEKL. The CDR3 loop spans 15 amino acids. Trimming removed 1 base from V and 0 bases from J, with 7 bases in between.